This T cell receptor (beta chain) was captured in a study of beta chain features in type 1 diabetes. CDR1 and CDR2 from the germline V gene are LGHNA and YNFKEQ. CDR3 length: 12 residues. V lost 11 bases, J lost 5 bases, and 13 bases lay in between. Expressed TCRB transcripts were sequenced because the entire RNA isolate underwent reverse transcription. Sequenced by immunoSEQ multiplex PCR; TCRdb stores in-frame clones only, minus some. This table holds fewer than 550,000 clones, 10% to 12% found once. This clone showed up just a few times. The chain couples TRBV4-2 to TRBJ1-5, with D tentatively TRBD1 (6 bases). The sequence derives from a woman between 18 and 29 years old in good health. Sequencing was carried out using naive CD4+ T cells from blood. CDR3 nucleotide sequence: TGTGCCTCAGGGCGACAGGATCAGCCCCAGCATTTT. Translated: CASGRQDQPQHF.